Included here is one T cell receptor beta chain sequence, with context. No antigen is known for it. The data were taken from a study of OX40 agonist ivuxolimab in advanced cancers. The assay was immunoSEQ multiplex PCR, and TCRdb's table has in-frame clones only and misses some. The sample carries over 15,000 clones, 70% to 80% recorded once. The CDR3 is made up of 15 amino acids. Trimming shortened V by 0 bases and J by 7 bases, and 13 bases separated the two germline ends. Germline V gene lookup returns CDR1 LGHNA and CDR2 YSLEER. Study results and limitations: The antigens recognized by the expanded peripheral T cells, that is their antigen specificity, were not determined.

The rearrangement uses TRBV4-3 and TRBJ1-5; TRBD1 is a possible D gene (5 bases). This TCR came from an adult with an advanced solid tumor such as melanoma, head and neck, liver or kidney cancer. The sequencing here drew on CD4+ or CD8+ T cells sorted from blood, taken in a trial of the OX40 agonist ivuxolimab. CDR3 sequence: CASSQDSGALQPQHF. The CDR3 DNA reads as TGCGCCAGCAGCCAAGATTCCGGGGCCTTGCAGCCCCAGCATTTT.